This TCR beta chain came from a study of monozygotic twins with inflammatory bowel disease. Study outcomes and limitations: No repertoire similarity difference was seen between concordant and discordant twins; power was possibly limited.

Worth noting for this clonotype: The antigen remains unidentified.

UMIs containing a 6-nucleotide sample barcode were added via template switching. TCRdb reprocessed the 5' RACE reads; each CDR3 protein has one entry and no DNA is given. In total, the table holds about 300,000 distinct CDR3 sequences. CDR1 is SGDLS, CDR2 YYNGEE, per germline. CDR3 size: 15 residues. The V call is TRBV9, the J call TRBJ2-2. Source material: blood. The TCR sequence derives from a human donor with ulcerative colitis or Crohn's disease, or a healthy co-twin of an affected twin (not recorded which). The CDR3 loop reads CASSGGNGNTGELFF.